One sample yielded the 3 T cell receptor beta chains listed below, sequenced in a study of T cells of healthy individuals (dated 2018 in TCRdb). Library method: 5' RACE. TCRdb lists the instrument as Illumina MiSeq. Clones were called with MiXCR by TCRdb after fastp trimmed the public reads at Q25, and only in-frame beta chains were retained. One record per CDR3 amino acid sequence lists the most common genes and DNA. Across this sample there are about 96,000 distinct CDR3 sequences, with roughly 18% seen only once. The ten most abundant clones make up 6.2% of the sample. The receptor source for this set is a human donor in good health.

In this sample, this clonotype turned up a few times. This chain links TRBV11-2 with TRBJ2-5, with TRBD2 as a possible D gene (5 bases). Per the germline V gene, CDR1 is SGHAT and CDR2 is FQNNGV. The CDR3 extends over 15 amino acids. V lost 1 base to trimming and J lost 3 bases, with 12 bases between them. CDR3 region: CASSLGAAVEETQYF. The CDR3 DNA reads TGTGCCAGCAGCTTAGGGGCAGCGGTGGAAGAGACCCAGTACTTC. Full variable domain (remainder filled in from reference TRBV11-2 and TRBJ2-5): EAGVAQSPRYKIIEKRQSVAFWCNPISGHATLYWYQQILGQGPKLLIQFQNNGVVDDSQLPKDRFSAERLKGVDSTLKIQPAKLEDSAVYLCASSLGAAVEETQYFGPGTRLLVL.

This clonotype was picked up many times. Here the CDR3 DNA reads TGTGCCATCAGAGAGGAAGGACTAGCGGGTTACGAGCAGTACTTC. Protein product: CAIREEGLAGYEQYF. This chain uses TRBV10-3 with TRBJ2-7; 11 bases agree with TRBD2. CDR1 and CDR2 (germline): ENHRY, SYGVKD. This CDR3 contains 15 residues. Trimming removed 6 bases from V and 4 bases from J; junction bases left unmatched: 8.

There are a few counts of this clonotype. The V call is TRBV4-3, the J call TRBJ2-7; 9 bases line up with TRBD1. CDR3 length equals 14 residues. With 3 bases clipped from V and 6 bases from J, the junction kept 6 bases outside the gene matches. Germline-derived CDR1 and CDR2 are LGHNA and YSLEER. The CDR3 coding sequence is TGCGCCAGCAGCCACGGGACAGGGAACGGCGAGCAGTACTTC. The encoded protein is CASSHGTGNGEQYF.